These 18 T cell receptor beta chains were all obtained from the same sample, sequenced in a study of PD-L1 blockade in urothelial cancer (dated by TCRdb to the late 2010s). Libraries were made using the immunoSEQ multiplex PCR assay. Imported from immuneACCESS, the table was reduced by TCRdb to in-frame sequences with V and J called. These copies leave out some clones; in studies compared against another copy, an unresolved V gene accounts for under half, and the cause of the remainder is not known. The sample yields 70,000 to 100,000 clones; 80% to 85% were counted once. Roughly 2% of the sample is held by the ten biggest clonotypes. Taken with the paper, the label for time point translates to: pretreatment peripheral blood. The sample in question was PBMCs, obtained around atezolizumab (anti-PD-L1) treatment. The receptors come from a man aged 60 to 69 with urothelial cancer.

The genes are TRBV29-1 and TRBJ1-1; D is perhaps TRBD1 (5 bases). Germline CDR1 SQVTM, CDR2 ANQGSEA. There are 12 residues in the CDR3. V lost 7 bases to trimming and J lost 1 base, with 10 bases between them. CDR3 sequence (DNA): TGCAGCGCCCCCGGGGGGAACACTGAAGCTTTCTTT. Its protein product is CSAPGGNTEAFF.

The CDR3 here is CASGGQGRGTQYF. The CDR3 DNA reads TGCGCCAGCGGAGGGCAGGGAAGGGGTACGCAGTATTTT. The V gene is TRBV5-1, the J gene TRBJ2-3, with TRBD2 as a possible D gene (6 bases). In germline, CDR1 is SGHRS, CDR2 YFSETQ. Trimming removed 7 bases at V and 8 bases at J, with 17 bases between. The CDR3 is 13 amino acids. The full variable domain, completed using reference TRBV5-1 and TRBJ2-3, is KAGVTQTPRYLIKTRGQQVTLSCSPISGHRSVSWYQQTPGQGLQFLFEYFSETQRNKGNFPGRFSGRQFSNSRSEMNVSTLELGDSALYLCASGGQGRGTQYFGPGTRLTVL.

V gene TRBV7-2 combines with J gene TRBJ2-7; tentative D call: TRBD1 (6 bases). Trimming took 2 bases from V and 4 from J, leaving 9 bases between them. The CDR3 length is 13 residues. Germline-derived CDR1 and CDR2 are SGHTA and FQGNSA. CDR3 in amino acids: CASSLRQVYEQYF. CDR3 coding DNA: TGTGCCAGCAGCTTAAGACAGGTTTACGAGCAGTACTTC.

CDR3 sequence (DNA): TGCGCCAGCAGCGCCGGGACTAGCGAATTCTACGAGCAGTACTTC. This translates into CASSAGTSEFYEQYF. The chain combines TRBV4-1 with TRBJ2-7; TRBD2 aligns across 10 bases. The CDR3 length is 15 residues. After removal of 5 bases from V and 3 bases from J, the junction contained 7 bases not matched to a gene. CDR1 MGHRA and CDR2 YSYEKL come from the germline V gene.

This clone showed up just once. This chain connects TRBV6-1 to TRBJ2-1, with D perhaps matching TRBD1 (5 bases). The germline V and J ends were trimmed by 5 bases and 8 bases, with 10 bases remaining between them. Germline CDR1 and CDR2: MNHNS and SASEGT. The CDR3 is made up of 12 amino acids. The CDR3: CASSPQGDEQFF. The CDR3 DNA reads as TGTGCCAGCAGTCCCCAAGGGGATGAGCAGTTCTTC.

This rearrangement joins TRBV5-4 to TRBJ1-2, with D maybe TRBD1 (5 bases). The CDR3 extends over 12 amino acids. Per the germline V gene, CDR1 is SGHNT and CDR2 is YYREEE (reference sequence). The ends were cut back, 0 bases at V and 8 bases at J, with 8 bases in the middle. The CDR3 here is CASSLAGEGYTF. Here the CDR3 DNA reads TGTGCCAGCAGCTTGGCGGGGGAAGGCTACACCTTC.

The chain links TRBV2 to TRBJ2-7, with 9 bases matching TRBD1. The CDR3 sequence is 14 residues long. With V trimmed by 4 bases and J by 7 bases, 8 bases remained unmatched. CDR1 is SNHLY and CDR2 is FYNNEI in the germline V gene. The CDR3 here is CASSARTGAQEQYF. CDR3 bases: TGTGCCAGCAGTGCCCGGACAGGGGCCCAGGAGCAGTACTTC. Filled out from reference TRBV2 and TRBJ2-7, the complete variable domain reads EPEVTQTPSHQVTQMGQEVILRCVPISNHLYFYWYRQILGQKVEFLVSFYNNEISEKSEIFDDQFSVERPDGSNFTLKIRSTKLEDSAMYFCASSARTGAQEQYFGPGTRLTVT.

The rearrangement links TRBV20-1 to TRBJ1-2, with D possibly being TRBD1 (5 bases). This CDR3 is built from 11 residues. With 6 bases removed from V and 8 bases from J, the gap between germline ends came to 13 bases. Germline V lookup: CDR1 DFQATT, CDR2 SNEGSKA (reference sequence). CDR3 bases: TGCAGTGCCTGGGGGGAGGGGGGCTACACCTTC. Amino acid sequence: CSAWGEGGYTF.

This chain uses TRBV19 with TRBJ1-2; D perhaps matches TRBD1 (6 bases). The CDR3 spans 13 residues. V was trimmed by 3 bases and J by 4 bases, leaving 9 bases between them. CDR1 is LNHDA and CDR2 is SQIVND in the germline V gene (reference sequence). The CDR3: CASSIGQPYGYTF. CDR3 sequence (DNA): TGTGCCAGTAGTATTGGACAGCCCTATGGCTACACCTTC. Based on the CDR3 plus reference TRBV19 and TRBJ1-2, the full variable domain is DGGITQSPKYLFRKEGQNVTLSCEQNLNHDAMYWYRQDPGQGLRLIYYSQIVNDFQKGDIAEGYSVSREKKESFPLTVTSAQKNPTAFYLCASSIGQPYGYTFGSGTRLTVV.

The chain combines TRBV7-8 with TRBJ2-7, with 11 bases that match TRBD1. Per the germline V gene, CDR1 is SGHVS and CDR2 is FQNEAQ. Trimming removed 3 bases from V and 4 bases from J; junction bases left unmatched: 5. The CDR3 sequence is 15 residues long. The CDR3: CASSFTGTGGYEQYF. For the CDR3, the DNA is TGTGCCAGCAGCTTCACCGGGACAGGGGGGTACGAGCAGTACTTC.

The V and J genes are TRBV6-5 and TRBJ2-2, with 9 bases matching TRBD2. V was pared by 7 bases and J by 4 bases, with 7 bases of the junction left unmatched. The CDR3 runs to 15 residues. Germline V CDR1 and CDR2: MNHEY, SVGAGI. CDR3 sequence reads: CASIRGGAGTGELFF. In nucleotides, the CDR3 is TGTGCCAGCATACGCGGGGGGGCGGGCACCGGGGAGCTGTTTTTT.

This clone has a single count. V gene TRBV5-1 combines with J gene TRBJ2-5; 7 nucleotides align to TRBD2. V trimming: 4 bases; J trimming: 0 bases; junction bases outside the gene matches: 9. The germline CDR1 and CDR2 sequences are SGHRS and YFSETQ. This CDR3 region has 16 residues. The CDR3 coding sequence is TGCGCCAGCAGCACCCCGGGGAGGGGTAACCAAGAGACCCAGTACTTC. Amino acid sequence: CASSTPGRGNQETQYF.

This rearrangement joins TRBV4-1 to TRBJ1-2; D is ambiguous. CDR1 is MGHRA, CDR2 YSYEKL, per germline. The V end lost 3 bases, the J end lost 3 bases, and 11 bases lay between the germline ends. This CDR3 has 14 amino acids. The CDR3: CASSHWTRDYGYTF. The CDR3 DNA reads TGCGCCAGCAGCCATTGGACGCGGGACTATGGCTACACCTTC.

This clone has more than one count but fewer than ten. The chain joins TRBV20-1 to TRBJ1-1, with D hard to call. Trimming left V 0 bases short and J 9 bases short, with 5 bases between. CDR1 and CDR2 (germline): DFQATT, SNEGSKA (reference sequence). The CDR3 totals 10 residues. The DNA of the CDR3 is TGCAGTGCTAGAGACCTCCAAGCTTTCTTT. Its protein product is CSARDLQAFF.

The gene calls are TRBV5-1 and TRBJ2-5; TRBD1 matches at 7 bases. V was pared by 4 bases and J by 2 bases, with 5 bases of the junction left unmatched. This CDR3 comprises 14 residues. Germline CDR1 and CDR2: SGHRS and YFSETQ. CDR3 in amino acids: CASSPGQIQETQYF. For the CDR3, the DNA is TGCGCCAGCAGCCCGGGACAGATACAAGAGACCCAGTACTTC. The variable domain in full, with the rest retrieved from reference TRBV5-1 and TRBJ2-5, is KAGVTQTPRYLIKTRGQQVTLSCSPISGHRSVSWYQQTPGQGLQFLFEYFSETQRNKGNFPGRFSGRQFSNSRSEMNVSTLELGDSALYLCASSPGQIQETQYFGPGTRLLVL.

The CDR3 DNA follows: TGTGCCTGGAGTGTACTAGGGACAGCCTATGGCTACACCTTC. Translated: CAWSVLGTAYGYTF. This rearrangement joins TRBV30 to TRBJ1-2; 7 bases match TRBD1. Germline V gives CDR1 GTSNPN, CDR2 SVGIG (reference sequence). The V gene end was trimmed by 0 bases and the J gene end by 4 bases; junction bases not matched to a gene: 5. This CDR3 contains 14 residues.

This clone was found once. The V call is TRBV18, the J call TRBJ2-3, with D possibly TRBD2 on 6 matching bases. With 8 bases removed from V and 6 bases from J, the gap between germline ends came to 12 bases. From germline, CDR1 is KGHSH and CDR2 LQKENI. The CDR3 extends over 12 amino acids. CDR3 region: CASRGLSDTQYF. DNA for the CDR3: TGTGCCAGCCGGGGGTTATCGGATACGCAGTATTTT.

The V gene is TRBV6-6, the J gene TRBJ2-7, with 10 positions matching TRBD2. The trim removed 2 bases at V and 6 bases at J, leaving 4 bases unmatched. Germline CDR1 MNHNY, CDR2 SVGAGI (reference sequence). The length of the CDR3 is 14 residues. CDR3 nucleotides: TGTGCCAGCAGTTACGGAGCGGGAGGGGGCGAGCAGTACTTC. Protein: CASSYGAGGGEQYF.